This TCR beta chain was obtained from a study of CD8 T cells in Susac syndrome. The multiple sclerosis controls consisted of treatment-naive patients with relapsing-remitting disease, either stable or active. General study findings and limits: Acknowledgment was made by the study that its TCR sequencing and HLA analysis involved a relatively small number of individuals.

The CDR3 is 14 residues long. Germline assignment: CDR1 SGHTA and CDR2 FQGTGA. The V end lost 0 bases, the J end lost 4 bases, and 8 bases lay between the germline ends. Random hexamers were used to reverse transcribe an amount of about 0.45 to 1 ug RNA. immunoSEQ multiplex PCR amplified TCR beta CDR3 across 54 Vbeta, 13 Jbeta. TCRdb passed the immunoSEQ multiplex PCR reads through MiXCR, listing each CDR3 protein once. The table lists about 180,000 distinct CDR3 sequences, 95% of them singletons. On this clonotype itself: What it binds is not known.

Source material: CD8+ T cells from PBMCs. This sequence joins TRBV7-3 and TRBJ2-3; D gene uncertain. The receptor was isolated from a human donor with multiple sclerosis. CDR3 amino acids: CASSLTIGADTQYF. The DNA of the CDR3 is TGTGCCAGCAGCTTAACTATAGGCGCAGATACGCAGTATTTT.